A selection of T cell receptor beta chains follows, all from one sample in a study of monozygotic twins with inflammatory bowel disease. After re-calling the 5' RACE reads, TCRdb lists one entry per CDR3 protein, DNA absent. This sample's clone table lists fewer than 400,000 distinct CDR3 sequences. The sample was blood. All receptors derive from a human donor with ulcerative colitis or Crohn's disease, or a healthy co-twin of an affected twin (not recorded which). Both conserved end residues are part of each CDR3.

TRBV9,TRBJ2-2,CASSVEEVEGAPGELFF
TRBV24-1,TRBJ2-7,CATSKQGEGDYEQYF
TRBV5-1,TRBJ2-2,CASRTTGNTGELFF
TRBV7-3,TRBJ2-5,CASSFSDQETQYF
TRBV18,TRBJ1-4,CASSPRRNEKLFF
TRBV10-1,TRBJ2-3,CASSEGTGTLTDTQYF
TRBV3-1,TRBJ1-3,CASSRDPTPGNTIYF
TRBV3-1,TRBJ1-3,CASSQVYRDHSGNTIYF
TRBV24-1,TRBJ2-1,CATGDTDFGNEQFF
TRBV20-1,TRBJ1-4,CSARDRWVFPTQQSEKLFF
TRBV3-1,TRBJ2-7,CASSHFPYEQYF
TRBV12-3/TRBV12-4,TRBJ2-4,CASSFAGGLTKNIQYF
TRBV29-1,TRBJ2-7,CSVEKGLAGGLSYEQYF
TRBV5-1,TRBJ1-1,CASSLAVSRVLNEAFF
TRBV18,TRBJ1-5,CASSPPAGDKRGNQPQHF
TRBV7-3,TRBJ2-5,CASTNGGVETQYF
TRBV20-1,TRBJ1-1,CSANYNRVLNTEAFF
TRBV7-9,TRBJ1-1,CASSLRGSASAAFF
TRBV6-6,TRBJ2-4,CASSPPGLAGGSYF
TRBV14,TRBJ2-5,CASSQDRMRIETQYF
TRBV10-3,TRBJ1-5,CAISPIGARYNQPQHF
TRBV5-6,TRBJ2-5,CASSSDGYQETQYF
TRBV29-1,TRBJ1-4,CSGTTGQGVFEKLFF
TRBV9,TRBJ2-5,CASSVELWETQYF
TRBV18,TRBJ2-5,CASSPGLASETQYF
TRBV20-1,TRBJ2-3,CSAPSLAGGRDTQYF
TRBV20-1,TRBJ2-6,CSALDGSGANVLTF
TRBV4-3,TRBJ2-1,CASSQVSGNEQFF
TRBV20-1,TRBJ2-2,CSAPPGANTGELFF
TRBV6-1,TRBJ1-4,CASTRGTGGNEKLFF
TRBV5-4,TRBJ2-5,CASSLRVDQETQYF
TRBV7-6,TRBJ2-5,CASSLLQGGTQYF
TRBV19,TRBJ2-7,CASSPGQGKEQYF
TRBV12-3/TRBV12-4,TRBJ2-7,CASSRDRGECKQYF
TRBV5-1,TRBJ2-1,CASSEDFSSYNEQFF
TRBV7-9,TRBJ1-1,CASSRKGTLNMNTEAFF
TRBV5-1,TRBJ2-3,CASSKTDPDTQYF
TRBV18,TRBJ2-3,CASSKNGGTDTQYF
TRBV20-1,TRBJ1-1,CSARKSTSSPQLAFF
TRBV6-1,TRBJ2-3,CASSQGEGVGDTQYF
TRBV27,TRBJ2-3,CASSFQATDTQYF
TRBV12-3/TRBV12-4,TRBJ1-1,CASSLKGVFEAFF
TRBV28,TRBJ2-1,CASRDPNEQFF
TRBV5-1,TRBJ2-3,CASSLGLAPDTQYF
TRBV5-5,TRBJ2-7,CASSLATRPTYEQYF
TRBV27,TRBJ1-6,CASTLGLYNSPLHF
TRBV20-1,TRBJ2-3,CSAQQRRPSTDTQYF
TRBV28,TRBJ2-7,CASSFKGFPHAYEQYF
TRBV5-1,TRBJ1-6,CASSWTPGMSSYNSPLHF
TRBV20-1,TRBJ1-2,CSAESTGANYGYTF
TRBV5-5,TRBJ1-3,CASRIHTGGEDTIYF